This T cell receptor (beta chain) was recorded in a study of blood T cell repertoires in COVID-19. Method: immunoSEQ multiplex PCR; TCRdb's copy keeps in-frame clones and lacks some. The sample shows around 140,000 clones, around nine tenths of them seen only once. The sample consisted of peripheral blood. The TCR was taken from a woman in her forties or fifties with active or convalescent COVID-19.

CDR3 in amino acids: CASSVSPTGDEQYF. The CDR3, as DNA: TGTGCCAGCAGCGTAAGTCCGACAGGGGACGAGCAGTACTTC. The gene calls are TRBV9 and TRBJ2-7; 8 bases are a match to TRBD1. The V segment lost 1 base and the J segment 5 bases; nucleotides outside the gene matches: 5. From germline, CDR1 is SGDLS and CDR2 YYNGEE. The CDR3 covers 14 residues.